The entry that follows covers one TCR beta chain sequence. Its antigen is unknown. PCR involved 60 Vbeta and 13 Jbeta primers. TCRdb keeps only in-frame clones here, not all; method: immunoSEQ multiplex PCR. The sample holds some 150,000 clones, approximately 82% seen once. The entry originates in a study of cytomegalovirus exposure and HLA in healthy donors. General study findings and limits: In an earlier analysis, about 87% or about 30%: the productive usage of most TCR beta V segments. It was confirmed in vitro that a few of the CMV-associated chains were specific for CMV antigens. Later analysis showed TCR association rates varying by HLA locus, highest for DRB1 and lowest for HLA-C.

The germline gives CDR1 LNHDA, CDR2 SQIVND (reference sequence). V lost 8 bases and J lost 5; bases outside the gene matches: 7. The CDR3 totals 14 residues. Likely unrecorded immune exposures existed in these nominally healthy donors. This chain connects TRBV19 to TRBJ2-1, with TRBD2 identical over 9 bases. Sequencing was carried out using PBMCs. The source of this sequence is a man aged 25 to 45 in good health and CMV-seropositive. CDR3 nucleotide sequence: TGTGCCAGTTCCCTAGCGGGATCGAACAATGAGCAGTTCTTC. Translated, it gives CASSLAGSNNEQFF.